One T cell receptor (beta chain) is described in this entry. What it binds is unknown. This specimen comes from a study of cytomegalovirus exposure and HLA in healthy donors. Study findings and constraints: Presence/absence analysis assumed near-uniform sequencing depth across donors. Among TCR sequences, most were rare, though some public TCRs appeared in many donors.

The PCR contained 60 Vbeta and 13 Jbeta primers. Only in-frame clones appear in the TCRdb table, and some are missing; sequencing was by immunoSEQ multiplex PCR. The sample has around 150,000 clones, around 72% seen once. This receptor was obtained from a man younger than 35 in good health and CMV-seronegative. The sequencing input was PBMCs.

The DNA for the CDR3 is TGTGCCAGCAGCCCATTCGGACTCCCCACCGGGGAGCTGTTTTTT. This encodes CASSPFGLPTGELFF. This chain uses TRBV7-2 with TRBJ2-2; D may be TRBD2 (5 bases). The CDR3 totals 15 residues. Germline V CDR1 and CDR2: SGHTA, FQGNSA. Trimming pared 5 bases from V and 4 bases from J, leaving 14 bases between.